The next 3 T cell receptor beta chains were all read from a single sample in a study of T cell changes during pregnancy in multiple sclerosis. The table came from immunoSEQ multiplex PCR; TCRdb's copy has only in-frame clones and leaves some out. The table shows 84,000 or so clones, with over 90% occurring only once. Specimen: peripheral blood, collected in the third trimester of pregnancy. Receptors originate from a female donor with multiple sclerosis, enrolled in a pregnancy study.

The table lists this clone with a few counts. This chain joins TRBV4-2 and TRBJ2-6; 10 bases match TRBD2. Trimming removed 0 bases from V and 1 base from J; junction bases left unmatched: 6. CDR1 is LGHNA and CDR2 is YNFKEQ in the germline V gene. This CDR3 contains 19 residues. Here the CDR3 reads CASSQEVAGGPSGANVLTF. The CDR3, as DNA: TGTGCCAGCAGCCAAGAAGTAGCGGGAGGCCCTTCTGGGGCCAACGTCCTGACTTTC.

This rearrangement joins TRBV19 to TRBJ1-3; D not resolved. Between the trimmed V and J ends, which lost 9 bases and 3 bases, there was a span of 15 bases. The germline CDR1 and CDR2 sequences are LNHDA and SQIVND (reference sequence). This CDR3 has 14 residues. CDR3: CASPRALFGNTIYF. The CDR3 bases are TGTGCCAGCCCCCGTGCGCTCTTTGGAAACACCATATATTTT.

The J gene is TRBJ2-7, the V gene TRBV6-1, with D tentatively TRBD1 (5 bases). Germline CDR1 is MNHNS and CDR2 is SASEGT. The CDR3 is 13 residues long. V was clipped by 6 bases and J by 0 bases, with 9 bases between them. CDR3 sequence (DNA): TGTGCCAGCAGAGGACATAACTCCTACGAGCAGTACTTC. Translation: CASRGHNSYEQYF.